These 26 T cell receptor beta chains were sequenced from one sample in a study of blood T cell repertoires in COVID-19. Clones were sequenced by immunoSEQ multiplex PCR, and TCRdb holds only the in-frame ones, with some missing. The sample contains more than 200,000 clones, around 87% of which appear only once. The specimen was PBMCs or T cells enriched from blood (not recorded which). Every receptor here comes from a woman aged 45-59 years who had recovered from COVID-19.

The chain links TRBV6-5 to TRBJ2-1; weak D call: TRBD2 (5 bases). This CDR3 is built from 15 residues. V lost 2 bases and J lost 7, with 15 bases in between. Looked up from germline, CDR1 is MNHEY and CDR2 is SVGAGI. CDR3 residues: CASSYEGWGKNEQFF. The CDR3, as DNA: TGTGCCAGCAGTTACGAGGGCTGGGGAAAAAATGAGCAGTTCTTC.

This clone was picked up one time. CDR3 DNA: TGTGCTAGTGGTACTGGACAGGGAGTAAGCTATGGCTACACCTTC. Its protein is CASGTGQGVSYGYTF. The chain joins TRBV12-5 to TRBJ1-2; 8 bases are shared with TRBD1. The ends lost 5 bases at V and 4 bases at J; junction bases unmatched: 9. The CDR3 sequence is 15 residues long. CDR1 is LGHNT, CDR2 FRNRAP, per germline. The whole variable domain, filled in from reference TRBV12-5 and TRBJ1-2, reads DARVTQTPRHKVTEMGQEVTMRCQPILGHNTVFWYRQTMMQGLELLAYFRNRAPLDDSGMPKDRFSAEMPDATLATLKIQPSEPRDSAVYFCASGTGQGVSYGYTFGSGTRLTVV.

V usage is TRBV2 and J usage is TRBJ2-2; D uncertain. CDR3 size: 13 residues. V shed 2 bases and J shed 6 bases, with 7 bases lying between them. Per germline, CDR1 SNHLY and CDR2 FYNNEI. CDR3 sequence (DNA): TGTGCCAGCAGTGAAAGGCGGTCCGGGGAGCTGTTTTTT. Its protein is CASSERRSGELFF.

This clone is a singleton in its sample. The chain is built from TRBV11-2 and TRBJ1-1; 11 positions agree with TRBD1. The trim removed 5 bases at V and 4 bases at J, leaving 6 bases unmatched. From germline, CDR1 is SGHAT and CDR2 FQNNGV. This CDR3 is built from 15 residues. The CDR3 nucleotides read TGTGCCAGCAGCCCTAGGGGGACAGGGGGCACTGAAGCTTTCTTT. This gives the protein CASSPRGTGGTEAFF.

The rearrangement links TRBV20-1 to TRBJ1-2, with D perhaps TRBD1 (6 bases). Looked up from germline, CDR1 is DFQATT and CDR2 is SNEGSKA (reference sequence). The CDR3 runs to 12 residues. The ends were cut back, 3 bases at V and 5 bases at J, with 10 bases in the middle. The CDR3 loop reads CSASVGGYGYTF. The CDR3 DNA follows: TGCAGTGCTAGTGTAGGGGGTTATGGCTACACCTTC.

V gene TRBV28 combines with J gene TRBJ2-1, with 11 bases that match TRBD2. This CDR3 spans 15 amino acids. The V gene's germline CDR1 is MDHEN and CDR2 SYDVKM. The V and J ends lost 5 bases and 7 bases, in that order; junction bases with no gene match: 7. CDR3 DNA: TGTGCCAGCAGTACTCCTAGCGGGAGGAGGAATGAGCAGTTCTTC. Its translation: CASSTPSGRRNEQFF.

This clone was seen once. This chain uses TRBV7-3 with TRBJ1-1; D unclear. The CDR3 length is 14 residues. Germline V CDR1 and CDR2: SGHTA, FQGTGA. Between the trimmed V and J ends, which lost 2 bases and 5 bases, there was a span of 12 bases. The CDR3 DNA is TGTGCCAGCAGCTTAGGGCCAGATCGGACTGAAGCTTTCTTT. This translates into CASSLGPDRTEAFF. The full variable domain, with the rest looked up from reference TRBV7-3 and TRBJ1-1, is GAGVSQTPSNKVTEKGKYVELRCDPISGHTALYWYRQSLGQGPEFLIYFQGTGAADDSGLPNDRFFAVRPEGSVSTLKIQRTERGDSAVYLCASSLGPDRTEAFFGQGTRLTVV.

This clone was picked up a small number of times. The chain links TRBV5-4 to TRBJ2-7, with TRBD2 matching over 7 bases. From germline, CDR1 is SGHNT and CDR2 YYREEE (reference sequence). V dropped 0 bases and J dropped 0; count of bases not matched to a gene: 3. The CDR3 has 15 residues. The CDR3: CASSLDPSGSYEQYF. The DNA for the CDR3 is TGTGCCAGCAGCTTGGATCCTAGCGGCTCCTACGAGCAGTACTTC.

The rearrangement uses TRBV3-1 (or the pseudogene TRBV3-2) and TRBJ1-2; D not resolved. Deletions cut 0 bases from V and 8 bases from J, with 13 bases between. Germline CDR1 and CDR2: LGHDT and YNNKEL (reference sequence). This CDR3 is 14 amino acids long. Here the CDR3 reads CASSQDAEGRGYTF. In DNA, the CDR3 is TGTGCCAGCAGCCAAGACGCTGAGGGCCGGGGCTACACCTTC.

The chain has TRBV19 and TRBJ1-1; D remains ambiguous. This CDR3 is 15 amino acids long. Germline lookup yields CDR1 LNHDA and CDR2 SQIVND (reference sequence). V was shortened by 3 bases and J by 4 bases, with 15 bases between the two germline ends. Written as DNA, the CDR3 is TGTGCCAGTAGTATCTCCAGAGGCGAGGGCACTGAAGCTTTCTTT. It is translated as CASSISRGEGTEAFF.

This clone was seen more than once but under ten times. The CDR3 loop reads CASSIPSASGNYGYTF. The CDR3 nucleotides read TGTGCCAGTAGTATTCCATCCGCGTCGGGGAACTATGGCTACACCTTC. The chain couples TRBV19 to TRBJ1-2; D gene uncertain. The CDR3 loop spans 16 amino acids. V dropped 3 bases and J dropped 2 bases, with 16 bases sitting between them. CDR1 LNHDA and CDR2 SQIVND come from the germline V gene (reference sequence).

V and J are TRBV7-6 and TRBJ2-1, with 7 bases fitting TRBD2. The CDR3 extends over 14 amino acids. With V trimmed by 5 bases and J by 1 base, 2 bases remained unmatched. The germline V gene has CDR1 SGHVS and CDR2 FNYEAQ. CDR3 bases: TGTGCCAGCAGCGCTAGCGGTTCCTACAATGAGCAGTTCTTC. As protein: CASSASGSYNEQFF.

This chain joins TRBV30 and TRBJ2-5; TRBD2 agrees at 7 bases. J lost 7 bases, V lost 2 bases, and 10 bases had no gene match. Germline V CDR1 and CDR2: GTSNPN, SVGIG (reference sequence). This CDR3 has 14 amino acids. CDR3 coding DNA: TGTGCCTGGAGTTGGGGGGAGGGCTCGGGGACCCAGTACTTC. Translating gives CAWSWGEGSGTQYF.

This chain connects TRBV30 to TRBJ2-7, with a tentative D call TRBD1 (5 bases). CDR1 is GTSNPN, CDR2 SVGIG, per germline (reference sequence). This CDR3 contains 16 residues. The V gene lost 0 bases and the J gene lost 4 bases, with 19 bases spanning the gap. The DNA for the CDR3 is TGTGCCTGGAGTGTATCCCCTTTGCTAGACAGATACGAGCAGTACTTC. Protein product: CAWSVSPLLDRYEQYF.

V is TRBV5-5 and J is TRBJ2-1; 10 bases match TRBD2. Germline V gene lookup returns CDR1 SGHKS and CDR2 YYEKEE (reference sequence). V was pared by 0 bases and J by 6 bases, with 9 bases of the junction left unmatched. This CDR3 contains 17 residues. Written as DNA, the CDR3 is TGTGCCAGCAGCTTGGCCCTCAGCGGGAGGGCCCTCAATGAGCAGTTCTTC. Protein sequence: CASSLALSGRALNEQFF.

The CDR3 bases are TGTGCCAGTAGTAGATTCGGGGTCACGGGGGATACGCAGTATTTT. Protein product: CASSRFGVTGDTQYF. The rearrangement joins TRBV19 to TRBJ2-3; possible D gene TRBD2, 5 bases. The CDR3 runs 15 residues. V shed 4 bases and J shed 6 bases, with 17 bases lying between them. From germline, CDR1 is LNHDA and CDR2 SQIVND (reference sequence).

This clone appeared a single time. The rearrangement uses TRBV5-4 and TRBJ2-2; D perhaps matches TRBD2 (6 bases). Trimming cost V 6 bases and J 1 base, with 16 bases left between them. This CDR3 spans 16 amino acids. Per the germline V gene, CDR1 is SGHNT and CDR2 is YYREEE (reference sequence). As DNA, the CDR3 is TGTGCCAGCACCTCCAATGCGGGATTGAACACCGGGGAGCTGTTTTTT. Its protein product is CASTSNAGLNTGELFF.

This clone has a handful of counts. V gene TRBV19 combines with J gene TRBJ1-5; D is ambiguous. V lost 4 bases and J 0 bases, leaving 16 bases between the germline ends. The CDR3 extends over 17 amino acids. CDR1 and CDR2 (germline): LNHDA, SQIVND (reference sequence). The CDR3 is CASSTKPGRDSNQPQHF. In DNA, the CDR3 is TGTGCCAGTAGTACCAAACCCGGACGGGATAGCAATCAGCCCCAGCATTTT.

The chain carries TRBV29-1 and TRBJ2-3, with D perhaps matching TRBD1 (6 bases). Between the trimmed V and J ends, which lost 5 bases and 0 bases, there was a span of 15 bases. Germline assignment: CDR1 SQVTM and CDR2 ANQGSEA. This CDR3 comprises 15 residues. The CDR3 is CSVIFRGSSTDTQYF. For the CDR3, the DNA is TGCAGCGTTATTTTCAGGGGCTCTAGCACAGATACGCAGTATTTT.

This clone was counted ten times or more. This rearrangement joins TRBV19 to TRBJ1-4; maybe TRBD1 (6 bases). In germline, CDR1 is LNHDA, CDR2 SQIVND (reference sequence). V was cut by 5 bases and J by 7 bases, with 14 bases left in between. The CDR3 totals 14 residues. CDR3 residues: CASSDAQGFEKLFF. DNA for the CDR3: TGTGCCAGTAGTGATGCCCAGGGGTTTGAAAAACTGTTTTTT.

The V call is TRBV6-9, the J call TRBJ2-7; D uncertain. The CDR3 contains 16 residues. The germline V gene encodes CDR1 MNHGY and CDR2 SVAAGI. V gave up 2 bases and J gave up 3 bases, with 17 bases separating them. The CDR3, as DNA: TGTGCCAGCAGTTATAATGGTTTGGGCACCGGCTACGAGCAGTACTTC. Its translation: CASSYNGLGTGYEQYF.

V is TRBV6-7 and J is TRBJ2-7, with 13 bases lining up with TRBD2. TRBV6-7 is given ORF status, its function remaining uncertain. The CDR3 extends over 18 amino acids. Unmatched junction bases numbered 13, after V lost 8 bases and J lost 0 bases. The CDR3 nucleotides are TGTGCCAGCTCTATCGGACTAGCGGGAGTAGAAAGCTCCTACGAGCAGTACTTC. Its protein is CASSIGLAGVESSYEQYF.

This sequence joins TRBV19 and TRBJ2-7; 13 bases are shared with TRBD2. This CDR3 has 15 residues. CDR1 and CDR2 from the germline V gene are LNHDA and SQIVND (reference sequence). The trim removed 5 bases at V and 3 bases at J, leaving 4 bases unmatched. CDR3 nucleotide sequence: TGTGCCAGTAGTGAACTAGCGGGAGGGCGCTACGAGCAGTACTTC. Translated: CASSELAGGRYEQYF.

The gene calls are TRBV12-5 and TRBJ2-1, with D perhaps matching TRBD2 (5 bases). This CDR3 comprises 12 residues. The V gene lost 5 bases and the J gene lost 15 bases, with 17 bases spanning the gap. CDR1 LGHNT and CDR2 FRNRAP come from the germline V gene. The CDR3 loop reads CASGPPGSPPFF. The DNA of the CDR3 is TGTGCTAGTGGTCCCCCGGGGAGCCCTCCGTTCTTC.

This clone was seen more than once but under ten times. The chain is built from TRBV3-1 (or the pseudogene TRBV3-2) and TRBJ2-7; 10 nucleotides align to TRBD1. Losses at the gene ends were 4 bases for V and 3 bases for J; bases not matched to a gene: 6. Germline V gene lookup returns CDR1 LGHDT and CDR2 YNNKEL (reference sequence). The CDR3 totals 15 residues. CDR3 region: CASSPPGQGFYEQYF. The CDR3 DNA follows: TGTGCCAGCAGCCCCCCGGGACAGGGGTTCTACGAGCAGTACTTC.

This rearrangement joins TRBV4-1 to TRBJ2-1; D may be TRBD2 (6 bases). The V gene lost 4 bases and the J gene lost 2 bases, with 15 bases spanning the gap. Germline values: CDR1 MGHRA, CDR2 YSYEKL. This CDR3 is built from 16 residues. This CDR3 is CASSLQAPGAYNEQFF. CDR3 bases: TGCGCCAGCAGCCTTCAGGCCCCGGGGGCCTACAATGAGCAGTTCTTC.